This T cell receptor (beta chain) was profiled in a study of blood T cell repertoires in COVID-19. Across the whole study: The samples span acute and convalescent COVID-19 from the United States, Italy and Spain.

Sequencing was performed with immunoSEQ multiplex PCR; in TCRdb, only in-frame clones are kept and a portion is missing. There are roughly 150,000 clones in the sample; about 87% occur only once, and 44% lies in the top ten. Between the trimmed V and J ends, which lost 3 bases and 4 bases, there was a span of 16 bases. Germline values: CDR1 DFQATT, CDR2 SNEGSKA (reference sequence). The CDR3 totals 15 residues. The chain recombines TRBV20-1 with TRBJ2-1; D is unresolved. The receptor was isolated from a human donor in a cohort sampled during active COVID-19. The sample comprised peripheral blood. The DNA for the CDR3 is TGCAGTGCTAGTGGAGAGGCAGATCTATACAATGAGCAGTTCTTC. Translation gives CSASGEADLYNEQFF.